These 30 T cell receptor beta chains originate from one sample sequenced in a study of shared clonotypes between healthy human individuals. Sequencing used immunoSEQ multiplex PCR; TCRdb keeps in-frame clones, though not all of them. In the table there are approximately 2,300,000 clones, 85% to 95% of which are singletons. Sequencing was performed on naive CD4+ T cells from PBMCs. Subset meaning: CD45RA+ positively selected. The origin of the receptors is a man younger than 35 in good health. Some clones in this sample may be carry-over from other donors' samples.

J is TRBJ2-4 and V is TRBV11-3; D may be TRBD1 or TRBD2 (5 bases each). From germline, CDR1 is SGHNT and CDR2 YENEEA. The CDR3 covers 13 residues. Trimming removed 3 bases at V and 6 bases at J, with 9 bases between. The CDR3 protein is CASSLGPGNIQYF. Here the CDR3 DNA reads TGTGCCAGCAGCTTGGGACCGGGAAACATTCAGTACTTC.

The CDR3 coding sequence is TGTGCCAGCAGTGAGGGGGCGTACGGCACTGAAGCTTTCTTT. Its translation: CASSEGAYGTEAFF. This chain connects TRBV27 to TRBJ1-1, with 7 positions matching TRBD1. The CDR3 is 14 residues long. V dropped 5 bases and J dropped 4; count of bases not matched to a gene: 7. CDR1 and CDR2 (germline): MNHEY, SMNVEV (reference sequence).

The chain combines TRBV20-1 with TRBJ1-2; D is ambiguous. CDR1 is DFQATT and CDR2 is SNEGSKA in the germline V gene (reference sequence). The CDR3 runs to 11 residues. With 2 bases removed from V and 8 bases from J, the gap between germline ends came to 9 bases. The CDR3 protein is CSARWARGYTF. DNA of the CDR3: TGCAGTGCTAGATGGGCTCGGGGCTACACCTTC.

The genes are TRBV29-1 and TRBJ2-2, with a possible D match to TRBD1 (5 bases). Germline V CDR1 and CDR2: SQVTM, ANQGSEA. CDR3 length equals 14 residues. Trimming stripped 5 bases from V and 3 bases from J, with 13 bases between. CDR3 loop: CSVSSQGYTGELFF. DNA of the CDR3: TGCAGCGTTAGCTCGCAGGGATACACCGGGGAGCTGTTTTTT.

The chain has TRBV7-8 and TRBJ1-5; no firm D call. CDR3 size: 15 residues. Germline loops: CDR1 SGHVS, CDR2 FQNEAQ. V was shortened by 0 bases and J by 0 bases, with 6 bases between the two germline ends. In nucleotides, the CDR3 is TGTGCCAGCAGCTTAGCCGCCGGTAGCAATCAGCCCCAGCATTTT. This codes for CASSLAAGSNQPQHF.

This clone was counted once. The rearrangement uses TRBV29-1 and TRBJ2-7; no clear D gene. Per germline, CDR1 SQVTM and CDR2 ANQGSEA. V was clipped by 7 bases and J by 2 bases, with 15 bases between them. The CDR3 consists of 13 residues. CDR3 region: CSAKLTGAYEQYF. The CDR3 nucleotides read TGCAGCGCCAAGCTGACTGGTGCCTACGAGCAGTACTTC.

The genes are TRBV11-3 and TRBJ2-3, with 9 bases identical to TRBD2. Germline CDR1 reads SGHNT; CDR2 reads YENEEA. J gave up 2 bases and V 1 base, and 4 bases lay outside the gene matches. This CDR3 region has 16 residues. This chain's CDR3 is CASSLGASGATDTQYF. CDR3 coding DNA: TGTGCCAGCAGCTTAGGGGCTAGCGGGGCCACAGATACGCAGTATTTT. Full variable domain (outside the CDR3, taken from reference TRBV11-3 and TRBJ2-3): EAGVVQSPRYKIIEKKQPVAFWCNPISGHNTLYWYLQNLGQGPELLIRYENEEAVDDSQLPKDRFSAERLKGVDSTLKIQPAELGDSAVYLCASSLGASGATDTQYFGPGTRLTVL.

The chain combines TRBV5-1 with TRBJ2-3; 8 positions match TRBD1. CDR3 length: 15 amino acids. CDR1 is SGHRS and CDR2 is YFSETQ in the germline V gene. The V segment lost 4 bases and the J segment 1 base; nucleotides outside the gene matches: 5. The CDR3 nucleotides are TGCGCCAGCAGCCGGGCAGGGGGCCGCACAGATACGCAGTATTTT. It codes for CASSRAGGRTDTQYF.

This sequence joins TRBV5-1 and TRBJ1-1; 8 nucleotides line up with TRBD1. Trimming at V came to 2 bases and at J to 1 base, leaving 4 bases not matched to a gene. Germline V gene data show CDR1 as SGHRS and CDR2 as YFSETQ. The CDR3 length is 15 residues. CDR3 loop: CASSFNGQGNTEAFF. The DNA of the CDR3 is TGCGCCAGCAGCTTTAACGGACAGGGGAACACTGAAGCTTTCTTT.

The CDR3 DNA reads TGTGCCAGTAGTATAAGTGTCTGGAGCTCTGGGGCCAACGTCCTGACTTTC. Translation gives CASSISVWSSGANVLTF. The rearrangement uses TRBV19 and TRBJ2-6; D unclear. Looked up from germline, CDR1 is LNHDA and CDR2 is SQIVND (reference sequence). The CDR3 has 17 amino acids. Trimming pared 2 bases from V and 0 bases from J, leaving 11 bases between.

The chain is built from TRBV9 and TRBJ2-3; 9 nucleotides align to TRBD2. This CDR3 spans 18 amino acids. Germline V gene data show CDR1 as SGDLS and CDR2 as YYNGEE. The trim removed 2 bases at V and 0 bases at J, leaving 10 bases unmatched. The CDR3 region has the DNA TGTGCCAGCAGCGTCGGCGAACTAGCGGGTATTAGCACAGATACGCAGTATTTT. This sequence encodes CASSVGELAGISTDTQYF.

The rearrangement joins TRBV7-6 to TRBJ2-3, with TRBD2 matching over 12 bases. The junction had 7 bases not matched to a gene; V was cut back by 2 bases and J by 1 base. Germline CDR1 is SGHVS and CDR2 is FNYEAQ. This CDR3 has 18 amino acids. CDR3 residues: CASSLLAGGPSGTDTQYF. For the CDR3, the DNA is TGTGCCAGCAGCTTACTAGCGGGAGGGCCCTCAGGCACAGATACGCAGTATTTT.

The genes are TRBV18 and TRBJ2-7; 7 positions agree with TRBD2. The CDR3 consists of 16 residues. Germline CDR1 KGHSH, CDR2 LQKENI. The trim removed 3 bases at V and 2 bases at J, leaving 10 bases unmatched. CDR3 sequence (DNA): TGTGCCAGCTCACCCCGTGGGGGGGGTACCACCTACGAGCAGTACTTC. Encoded protein: CASSPRGGGTTYEQYF.

The rearrangement joins TRBV4-2 to TRBJ1-2; TRBD1 matches 9 bases. The CDR3 length is 16 residues. Germline values: CDR1 LGHNA, CDR2 YNFKEQ. The V and J ends lost 0 bases and 8 bases, in that order; junction bases with no gene match: 10. The CDR3 loop is CASSQDRDRVSEGYTF. For the CDR3, the DNA is TGTGCCAGCAGCCAAGACCGGGACAGGGTCAGTGAAGGCTACACCTTC.

The chain uses TRBV7-9 and TRBJ2-5; perhaps D is TRBD1 or TRBD2 (5 bases each). V lost 1 base and J lost 3, with 15 bases in between. This CDR3 region has 16 residues. Germline CDR1 SEHNR, CDR2 FQNEAQ (reference sequence). Here the CDR3 DNA reads TGTGCCAGCAGCTTAGGGGGGTCCCGGGCGAAAGAGACCCAGTACTTC. Protein product: CASSLGGSRAKETQYF.

For the CDR3, the DNA is TGTGCCAGCAGTTACCGGCGTGGGGGCTTGGACATTCAGTACTTC. It translates to CASSYRRGGLDIQYF. This chain joins TRBV6-5 and TRBJ2-4; D is perhaps TRBD1 (6 bases). Germline assignment: CDR1 MNHEY and CDR2 SVGAGI. The CDR3 spans 15 residues. Trimming took off 2 bases at V and 8 bases at J, with 16 bases between the two ends.

CDR3 bases: TGTGCCAGCAGTTTATCCCCCGGACAGCAGAACACTGAAGCTTTCTTT. This encodes CASSLSPGQQNTEAFF. The V gene is TRBV28, the J gene TRBJ1-1, with a weak D call TRBD1 (6 bases). Germline V lookup: CDR1 MDHEN, CDR2 SYDVKM. The V end was cut by 1 base, the J end by 1 base, with 13 bases between. This CDR3 region has 16 residues.

Points on this clone: This CDR3 is also generated by other DNA sequences in the sample. The J gene is TRBJ2-2, the V gene TRBV7-3; 9 bases are shared with TRBD2. J was trimmed by 5 bases and V by 0 bases; bases with no gene match: 1. Germline values: CDR1 SGHTA, CDR2 FQGTGA. This CDR3 is 15 amino acids long. In nucleotides, the CDR3 is TGTGCCAGCAGCTTAACTAGCGGGGGAACCGGGGAGCTGTTTTTT. Protein sequence: CASSLTSGGTGELFF.

Only one count was recorded for this clone. The genes are TRBV5-1 and TRBJ2-3; D call uncertain. Looked up from germline, CDR1 is SGHRS and CDR2 is YFSETQ. The ends were cut back, 4 bases at V and 1 base at J, with 31 bases in the middle. The CDR3 has 21 amino acids. The CDR3 sequence is CASSPTDYPAPFLRGTDTQYF. CDR3 bases: TGCGCCAGCAGCCCAACTGATTATCCCGCGCCGTTCCTTCGAGGCACAGATACGCAGTATTTT.

Concerning this clone: Different DNA sequences within this sample yield the same CDR3. The rearrangement links TRBV11-2 to TRBJ2-1; D is undetermined. V was cut by 1 base and J by 9 bases, with 4 bases left in between. Germline V gene lookup returns CDR1 SGHAT and CDR2 FQNNGV. The CDR3 has 11 amino acids. The CDR3 coding sequence is TGTGCCAGCAGCTTAGTAAGTGAGCAGTTCTTC. Its protein is CASSLVSEQFF. Full variable domain (missing parts from reference TRBV11-2 and TRBJ2-1): EAGVAQSPRYKIIEKRQSVAFWCNPISGHATLYWYQQILGQGPKLLIQFQNNGVVDDSQLPKDRFSAERLKGVDSTLKIQPAKLEDSAVYLCASSLVSEQFFGPGTRLTVL.

The chain has TRBV30 and TRBJ2-7; D gene ambiguous. This CDR3 is built from 13 residues. Germline V gene data show CDR1 as GTSNPN and CDR2 as SVGIG (reference sequence). V was trimmed by 3 bases and J by 0 bases, leaving 9 bases between them. In DNA form, the CDR3 reads TGTGCCTGGAGCCTTTTCCTCTCCTACGAGCAGTACTTC. This gives the protein CAWSLFLSYEQYF.

This clone has a handful of counts. The J gene is TRBJ1-4, the V gene TRBV5-1, with D tentatively TRBD1 (6 bases). V lost 4 bases to trimming and J lost 5 bases, with 12 bases between them. The germline V gene encodes CDR1 SGHRS and CDR2 YFSETQ. The CDR3 totals 14 residues. The CDR3 region has the DNA TGCGCCAGCAGCATACAGGGAGAGAATGAAAAACTGTTTTTT. Protein product: CASSIQGENEKLFF. The full variable domain, in which reference TRBV5-1 and TRBJ1-4 provide the parts outside the CDR3, is KAGVTQTPRYLIKTRGQQVTLSCSPISGHRSVSWYQQTPGQGLQFLFEYFSETQRNKGNFPGRFSGRQFSNSRSEMNVSTLELGDSALYLCASSIQGENEKLFFGSGTQLSVL.

This chain joins TRBV7-9 and TRBJ2-7; a weak D match, TRBD1 (6 bases). The CDR3 has 16 amino acids. With 4 bases removed from V and 3 bases from J, the gap between germline ends came to 19 bases. Germline V gene data show CDR1 as SEHNR and CDR2 as FQNEAQ (reference sequence). CDR3 sequence reads: CASSSPGPGHVYEQYF. CDR3 nucleotides: TGTGCCAGCAGCTCACCGGGCCCGGGACACGTCTACGAGCAGTACTTC.

The gene calls are TRBV4-2 and TRBJ2-2; D may be TRBD2 (6 bases). Germline lookup yields CDR1 LGHNA and CDR2 YNFKEQ. The V gene lost 2 bases and the J gene lost 1 base, with 11 bases spanning the gap. The CDR3 is 16 residues long. This CDR3 is CASSQTLAENTGELFF. The CDR3 DNA is TGTGCCAGCAGCCAAACTTTAGCGGAGAACACCGGGGAGCTGTTTTTT.

In its sample, this clone was seen once. This chain joins TRBV5-5 and TRBJ2-7; D not certain. Germline CDR1 is SGHKS and CDR2 is YYEKEE (reference sequence). Trimming removed 4 bases from V and 6 bases from J, with 20 bases in between. The CDR3 runs 15 residues. The chain's CDR3 is CASSADVGGPREQYF. CDR3 sequence (DNA): TGTGCCAGCAGCGCGGACGTCGGTGGTCCCCGCGAGCAGTACTTC.

Points on this clone: This CDR3 is also generated by other DNA sequences in the sample. V gene TRBV9 combines with J gene TRBJ2-3; no firm D call. The germline V and J ends were trimmed by 4 bases and 6 bases, with 9 bases remaining between them. The CDR3 totals 12 residues. Germline values: CDR1 SGDLS, CDR2 YYNGEE. The CDR3 DNA is TGTGCCAGCAGCCCGCCCGCGGATACGCAGTATTTT. Protein: CASSPPADTQYF.

V gene TRBV28 combines with J gene TRBJ2-7; possible D gene TRBD2, 5 bases. V was shortened by 4 bases and J by 2 bases, with 12 bases between the two germline ends. CDR1 MDHEN and CDR2 SYDVKM come from the germline V gene. The CDR3 consists of 14 residues. Here the CDR3 reads CASSSPGIAYEQYF. In DNA form, the CDR3 reads TGTGCCAGCAGTTCCCCGGGGATCGCCTACGAGCAGTACTTC. The full variable domain, completed using reference TRBV28 and TRBJ2-7, is DVKVTQSSRYLVKRTGEKVFLECVQDMDHENMFWYRQDPGLGLRLIYFSYDVKMKEKGDIPEGYSVSREKKERFSLILESASTNQTSMYLCASSSPGIAYEQYFGPGTRLTVT.

The chain has TRBV28 and TRBJ1-5, with D unclear. The CDR3 loop spans 15 amino acids. The germline gives CDR1 MDHEN, CDR2 SYDVKM. Trimming stripped 3 bases from V and 3 bases from J, with 12 bases between. The CDR3 DNA is TGTGCCAGCAGTTTGTTAGGTGAGGTCAATCAGCCCCAGCATTTT. Its translation is CASSLLGEVNQPQHF.

The rearrangement joins TRBV9 to TRBJ2-1, with 8 nucleotides matching TRBD2. Trimming cost V 5 bases and J 4 bases; bases outside gene matches: 14. This CDR3 is 17 amino acids long. Germline CDR1 reads SGDLS; CDR2 reads YYNGEE. CDR3 DNA sequence: TGTGCCAGCAGGTTTCCTTTGGCGGGAGGAAAGTACAATGAGCAGTTCTTC. Its translation: CASRFPLAGGKYNEQFF.

CDR3 bases: TGTGCCAGCAGTGGGGACATAGGTGCAGATACGCAGTATTTT. This gives the protein CASSGDIGADTQYF. V usage is TRBV2 and J usage is TRBJ2-3; the D gene is possibly TRBD1 (6 bases). This CDR3 has 14 residues. V lost 4 bases, J lost 4 bases, and 12 bases lay in between. The V gene's germline CDR1 is SNHLY and CDR2 FYNNEI.